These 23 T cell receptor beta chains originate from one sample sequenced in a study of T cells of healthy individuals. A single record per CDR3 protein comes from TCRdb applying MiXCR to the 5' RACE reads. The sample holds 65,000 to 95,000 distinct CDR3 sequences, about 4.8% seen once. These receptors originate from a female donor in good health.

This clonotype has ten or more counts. CDR3 residues: CASSRYKTGGTDEQFF. For the CDR3, the DNA is TGTGCCAGCAGCCGATATAAGACAGGGGGTACGGATGAGCAGTTCTTC. The chain couples TRBV4-2 to TRBJ2-1, with TRBD1 matching over 9 bases. The V segment lost 4 bases and the J segment 8 bases; nucleotides outside the gene matches: 12. The germline gives CDR1 LGHNA, CDR2 YNFKEQ. This CDR3 region has 16 residues.

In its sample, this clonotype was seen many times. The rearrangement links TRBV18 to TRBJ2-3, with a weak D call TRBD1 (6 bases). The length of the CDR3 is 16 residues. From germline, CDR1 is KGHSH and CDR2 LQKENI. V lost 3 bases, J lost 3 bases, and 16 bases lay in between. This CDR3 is CASSPNRQGKTDTQYF. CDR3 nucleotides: TGTGCCAGCTCACCGAACCGGCAGGGGAAGACAGATACGCAGTATTTT.

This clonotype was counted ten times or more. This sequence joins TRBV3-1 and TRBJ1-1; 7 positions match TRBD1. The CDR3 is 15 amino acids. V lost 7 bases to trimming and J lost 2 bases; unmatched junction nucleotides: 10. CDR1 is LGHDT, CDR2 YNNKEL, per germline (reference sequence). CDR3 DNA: TGTGCCAGCACCCACACCGGGACAGTTAACACTGAAGCTTTCTTT. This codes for CASTHTGTVNTEAFF.

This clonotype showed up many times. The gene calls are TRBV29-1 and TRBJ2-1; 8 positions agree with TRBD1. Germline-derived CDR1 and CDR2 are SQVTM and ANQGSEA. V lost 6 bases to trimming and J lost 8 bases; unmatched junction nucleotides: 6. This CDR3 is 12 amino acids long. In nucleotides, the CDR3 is TGCAGCGTGAAAAAACAGGGGGATGAGCAGTTCTTC. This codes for CSVKKQGDEQFF.

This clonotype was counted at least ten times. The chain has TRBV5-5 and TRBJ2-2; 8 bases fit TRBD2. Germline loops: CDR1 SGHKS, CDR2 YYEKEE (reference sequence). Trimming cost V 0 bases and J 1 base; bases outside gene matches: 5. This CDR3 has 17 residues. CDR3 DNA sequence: TGTGCCAGCAGCTTGGGAGCGGGAGAGTGGAACACCGGGGAGCTGTTTTTT. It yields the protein CASSLGAGEWNTGELFF.

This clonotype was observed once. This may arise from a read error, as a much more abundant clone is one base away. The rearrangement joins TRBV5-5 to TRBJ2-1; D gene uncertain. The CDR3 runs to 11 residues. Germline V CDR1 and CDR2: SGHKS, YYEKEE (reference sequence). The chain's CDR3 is CASSPMSEQSF. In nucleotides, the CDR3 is TGTGCCAGCAGCCCAATGTCCGAACAGTCCTTC.

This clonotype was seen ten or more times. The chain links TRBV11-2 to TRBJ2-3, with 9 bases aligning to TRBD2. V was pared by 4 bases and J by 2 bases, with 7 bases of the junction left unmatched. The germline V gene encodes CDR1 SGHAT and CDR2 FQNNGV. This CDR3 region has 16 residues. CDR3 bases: TGTGCCAGCAGCTGGGAAGCGGGAGGTACCACAGATACGCAGTATTTT. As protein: CASSWEAGGTTDTQYF. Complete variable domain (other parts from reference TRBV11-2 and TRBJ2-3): EAGVAQSPRYKIIEKRQSVAFWCNPISGHATLYWYQQILGQGPKLLIQFQNNGVVDDSQLPKDRFSAERLKGVDSTLKIQPAKLEDSAVYLCASSWEAGGTTDTQYFGPGTRLTVL.

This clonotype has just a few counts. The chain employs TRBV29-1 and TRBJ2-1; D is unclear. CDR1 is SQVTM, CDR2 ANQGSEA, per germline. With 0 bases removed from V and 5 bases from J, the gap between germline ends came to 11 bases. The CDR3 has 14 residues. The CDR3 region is CSVEDSSSHNEQFF. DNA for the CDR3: TGCAGCGTTGAAGATTCCAGCAGCCACAATGAGCAGTTCTTC.

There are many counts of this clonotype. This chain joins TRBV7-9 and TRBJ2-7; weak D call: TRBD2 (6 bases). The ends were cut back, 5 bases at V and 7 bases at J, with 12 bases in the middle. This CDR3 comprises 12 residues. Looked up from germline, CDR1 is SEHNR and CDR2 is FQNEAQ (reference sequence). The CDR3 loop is CASSPNGREQYF. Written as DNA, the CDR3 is TGTGCCAGCAGCCCCAATGGGAGGGAGCAGTACTTC.

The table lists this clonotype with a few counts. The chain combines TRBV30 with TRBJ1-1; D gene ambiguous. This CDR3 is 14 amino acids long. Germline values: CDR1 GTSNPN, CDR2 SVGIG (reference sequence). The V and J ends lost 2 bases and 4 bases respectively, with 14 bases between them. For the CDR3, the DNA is TGTGCCTGGAGTCTTTGGGGATCGGGCACTGAAGCTTTCTTT. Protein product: CAWSLWGSGTEAFF.

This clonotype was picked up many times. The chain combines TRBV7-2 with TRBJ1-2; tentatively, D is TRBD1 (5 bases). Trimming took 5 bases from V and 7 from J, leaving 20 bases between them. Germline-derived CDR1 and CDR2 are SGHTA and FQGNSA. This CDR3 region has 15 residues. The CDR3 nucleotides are TGTGCCAGCAGCACGGGACTACCGCGCACGGGTGGCTACACCTTC. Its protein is CASSTGLPRTGGYTF.

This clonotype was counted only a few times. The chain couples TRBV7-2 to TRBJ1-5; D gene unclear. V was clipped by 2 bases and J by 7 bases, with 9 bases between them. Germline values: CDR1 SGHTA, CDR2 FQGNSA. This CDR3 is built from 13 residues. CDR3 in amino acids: CASSLSPSQPQHF. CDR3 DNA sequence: TGTGCCAGCAGCTTAAGTCCAAGCCAGCCCCAGCATTTT.

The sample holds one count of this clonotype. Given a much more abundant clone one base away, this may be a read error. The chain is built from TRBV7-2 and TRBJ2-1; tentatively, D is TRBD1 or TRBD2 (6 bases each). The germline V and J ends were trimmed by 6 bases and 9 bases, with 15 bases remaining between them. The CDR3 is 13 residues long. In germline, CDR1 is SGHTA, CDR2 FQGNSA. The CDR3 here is CASSPGGGGEQFF. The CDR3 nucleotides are TGTGCCAGCAGTCCCGGAGGGGGTGGTGAGCAGTTCTTC. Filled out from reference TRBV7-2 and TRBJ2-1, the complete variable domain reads GAGVSQSPSNKVTEKGKDVELRCDPISGHTALYWYRQSLGQGLEFLIYFQGNSAPDKSGLPSDRFSAERTGGSVSTLTIQRTQQEDSAVYLCASSPGGGGEQFFGPGTRLTVL.

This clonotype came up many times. The CDR3 is CASSLTSGRAEQYF. The CDR3 region has the DNA TGTGCCAGCAGCTTAACGAGCGGGAGAGCCGAGCAGTACTTC. This chain links TRBV7-2 with TRBJ2-7; TRBD2 agrees at 8 bases. The germline V gene encodes CDR1 SGHTA and CDR2 FQGNSA. J lost 6 bases, V lost 2 bases, and 6 bases had no gene match. The CDR3 length is 14 residues.

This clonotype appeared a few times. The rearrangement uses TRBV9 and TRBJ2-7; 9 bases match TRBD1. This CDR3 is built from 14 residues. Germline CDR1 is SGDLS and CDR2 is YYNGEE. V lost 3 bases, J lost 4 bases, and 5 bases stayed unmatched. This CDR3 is CASSAHDRGYEQYF. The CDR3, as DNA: TGTGCCAGCAGCGCCCATGACAGGGGGTACGAGCAGTACTTC.

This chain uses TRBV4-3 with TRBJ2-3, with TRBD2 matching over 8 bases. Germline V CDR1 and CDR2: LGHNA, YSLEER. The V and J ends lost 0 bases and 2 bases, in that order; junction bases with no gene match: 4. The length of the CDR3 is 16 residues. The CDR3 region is CASSQDVAGFTDTQYF. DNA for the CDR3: TGCGCCAGCAGCCAAGACGTAGCGGGATTCACAGATACGCAGTATTTT.

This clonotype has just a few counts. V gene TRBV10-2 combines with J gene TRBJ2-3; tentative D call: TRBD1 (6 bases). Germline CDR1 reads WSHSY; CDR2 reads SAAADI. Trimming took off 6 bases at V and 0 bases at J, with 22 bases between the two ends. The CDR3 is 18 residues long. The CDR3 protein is CASRSFQTGFSSTDTQYF. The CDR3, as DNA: TGCGCCAGCAGATCTTTTCAGACAGGTTTTTCTAGCACAGATACGCAGTATTTT.

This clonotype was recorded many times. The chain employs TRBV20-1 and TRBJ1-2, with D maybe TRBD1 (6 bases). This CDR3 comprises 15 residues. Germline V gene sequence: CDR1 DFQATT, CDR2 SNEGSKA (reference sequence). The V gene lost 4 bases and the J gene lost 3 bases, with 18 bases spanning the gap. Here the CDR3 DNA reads TGCAGTGCTATCCCCGGAGGGGGGTTTCACTATGGCTACACCTTC. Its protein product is CSAIPGGGFHYGYTF.

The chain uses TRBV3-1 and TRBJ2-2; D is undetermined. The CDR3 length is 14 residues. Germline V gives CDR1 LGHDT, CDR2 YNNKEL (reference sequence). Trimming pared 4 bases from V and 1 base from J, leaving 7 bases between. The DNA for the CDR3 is TGTGCCAGCAGCCCTACGTTGAACACCGGGGAGCTGTTTTTT. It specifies CASSPTLNTGELFF.

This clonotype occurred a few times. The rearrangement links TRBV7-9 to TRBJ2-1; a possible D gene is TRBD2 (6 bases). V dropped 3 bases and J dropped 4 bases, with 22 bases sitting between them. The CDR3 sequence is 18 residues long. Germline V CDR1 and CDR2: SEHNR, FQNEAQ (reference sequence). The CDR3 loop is CASSLPPGRGTSYNEQFF. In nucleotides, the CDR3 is TGTGCCAGCAGCTTGCCTCCGGGACGGGGGACCTCGTACAATGAGCAGTTCTTC.

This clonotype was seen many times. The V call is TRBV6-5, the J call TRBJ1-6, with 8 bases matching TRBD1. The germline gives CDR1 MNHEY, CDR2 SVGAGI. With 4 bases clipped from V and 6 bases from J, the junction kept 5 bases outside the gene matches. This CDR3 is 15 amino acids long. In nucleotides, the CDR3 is TGTGCCAGCAGTTGGGGGACAGGACTTAATTCACCCCTCCACTTT. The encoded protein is CASSWGTGLNSPLHF.

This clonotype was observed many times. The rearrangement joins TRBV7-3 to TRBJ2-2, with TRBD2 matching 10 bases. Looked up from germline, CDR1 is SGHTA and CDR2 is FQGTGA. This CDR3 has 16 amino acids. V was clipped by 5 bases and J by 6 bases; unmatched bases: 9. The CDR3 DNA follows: TGTGCCAGCAGCACACAAAGCGGGAGGGCCCCCGGGGAGCTGTTTTTT. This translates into CASSTQSGRAPGELFF.

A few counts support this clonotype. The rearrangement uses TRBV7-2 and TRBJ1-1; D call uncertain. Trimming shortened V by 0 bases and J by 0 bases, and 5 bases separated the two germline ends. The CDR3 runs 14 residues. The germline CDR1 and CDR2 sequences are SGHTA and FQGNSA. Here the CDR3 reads CASSLADVNTEAFF. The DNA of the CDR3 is TGTGCCAGCAGCTTAGCGGACGTGAACACTGAAGCTTTCTTT.